This entry lists 26 T cell receptor beta chains sequenced from one sample in a study of shared clonotypes between healthy human individuals (dated by TCRdb to 2019 to 2021). The library was prepared using the immunoSEQ multiplex PCR assay. TCRdb took over this immuneACCESS table, retaining in-frame rearrangements with V and J assigned. Such tables are incomplete; in checked studies, under half of the missing clones stem from an unresolved V gene, and the remainder is unexplained. This sample comprises millions of clones, approximately 90% of them detected only once. In total, the top ten clones hold under 0.15% of the sample. Material for sequencing was naive CD4+ T cells sorted from blood. The cell subset or site label, as the study defines it: CD45RA+ positively selected. These receptors were taken from a man between 18 and 29 years old in good health.

The CDR3 region has the DNA TGTGCCAGCAGCTTAGGCCAACCGGGCCTGGGTGGCTACACCTTC. This gives the protein CASSLGQPGLGGYTF. The chain couples TRBV7-2 to TRBJ1-2; D unclear. This CDR3 region has 15 residues. The V end was cut by 1 base, the J end by 7 bases, with 16 bases between. CDR1 SGHTA and CDR2 FQGNSA come from the germline V gene. Supplemented by reference TRBV7-2 and TRBJ1-2, the full variable domain reads GAGVSQSPSNKVTEKGKDVELRCDPISGHTALYWYRQSLGQGLEFLIYFQGNSAPDKSGLPSDRFSAERTGGSVSTLTIQRTQQEDSAVYLCASSLGQPGLGGYTFGSGTRLTVV.

This sequence joins TRBV27 and TRBJ2-3, with a tentative D call TRBD2 (7 bases). Looked up from germline, CDR1 is MNHEY and CDR2 is SMNVEV (reference sequence). CDR3 length: 15 amino acids. V was shortened by 5 bases and J by 2 bases, with 14 bases between the two germline ends. The CDR3, as DNA: TGTGCCAGCAGTCCGCGGGGGCACCCCACAGATACGCAGTATTTT. Its translation: CASSPRGHPTDTQYF.

For this clone: Other DNA sequences in the same sample also yield this CDR3. The chain is built from TRBV6-5 and TRBJ1-1; no clear D gene. Trimming removed 4 bases from V and 2 bases from J, with 14 bases in between. CDR1 is MNHEY, CDR2 SVGAGI, per germline. CDR3 length equals 15 residues. Here the CDR3 DNA reads TGTGCCAGCAGTTCCCCCGGAGGAGCCAACACTGAAGCTTTCTTT. It is translated as CASSSPGGANTEAFF.

The chain joins TRBV15 to TRBJ2-7; 10 bases fit TRBD2. This CDR3 is built from 15 residues. Per the germline V gene, CDR1 is LNHNV and CDR2 is YYDKDF (reference sequence). With 0 bases clipped from V and 7 bases from J, the junction kept 6 bases outside the gene matches. This CDR3 is CATSREGAGGHEQYF. The CDR3 nucleotides read TGTGCCACCAGCAGAGAGGGAGCGGGAGGGCATGAGCAGTACTTC. Full variable domain (outside the CDR3, taken from reference TRBV15 and TRBJ2-7): DAMVIQNPRYQVTQFGKPVTLSCSQTLNHNVMYWYQQKSSQAPKLLFHYYDKDFNNEADTPDNFQSRRPNTSFCFLDIRSPGLGDTAMYLCATSREGAGGHEQYFGPGTRLTVT.

Remarks on this clone: The sample carries other DNA sequences with the same CDR3. This chain joins TRBV28 and TRBJ2-7; 8 nucleotides align to TRBD1. The germline V gene has CDR1 MDHEN and CDR2 SYDVKM. This CDR3 contains 11 residues. V lost 9 bases and J lost 3; bases outside the gene matches: 1. CDR3 amino acids: CASGQGYEQYF. CDR3 DNA sequence: TGTGCCAGTGGACAGGGCTACGAGCAGTACTTC.

The genes are TRBV7-2 and TRBJ2-5, with D unclear. CDR1 SGHTA and CDR2 FQGNSA come from the germline V gene. V was clipped by 1 base and J by 1 base, with 10 bases between them. The CDR3 totals 15 residues. In nucleotides, the CDR3 is TGTGCCAGCAGCTTAGGAATGAAGCTCCAAGAGACCCAGTACTTC. This codes for CASSLGMKLQETQYF.

Only a few counts were recorded for this clone. J is TRBJ1-1 and V is TRBV19, with D tentatively TRBD1 (5 bases). This CDR3 contains 14 residues. From germline, CDR1 is LNHDA and CDR2 SQIVND (reference sequence). V gave up 6 bases and J gave up 1 base, with 12 bases separating them. Here the CDR3 DNA reads TGTGCCAGTAGAAGGCTGGGGGGGAACACTGAAGCTTTCTTT. Translating it yields CASRRLGGNTEAFF.

This chain joins TRBV7-9 and TRBJ2-7; D is unresolved. V was shortened by 0 bases and J by 0 bases, with 9 bases between the two germline ends. Germline-derived CDR1 and CDR2 are SEHNR and FQNEAQ (reference sequence). This CDR3 comprises 15 residues. The CDR3 region is CASSLAQADSYEQYF. CDR3 nucleotide sequence: TGTGCCAGCAGCTTAGCGCAGGCAGACTCCTACGAGCAGTACTTC.

The V call is TRBV29-1, the J call TRBJ2-7; tentatively, D is TRBD1 (6 bases). The CDR3 length is 16 residues. Trimming pared 1 base from V and 0 bases from J, leaving 16 bases between. Per the germline V gene, CDR1 is SQVTM and CDR2 is ANQGSEA. The chain's CDR3 is CSVEVPKQGTSYEQYF. The CDR3 DNA reads TGCAGCGTTGAAGTCCCCAAACAGGGAACCTCCTACGAGCAGTACTTC.

This rearrangement joins TRBV19 to TRBJ2-3; TRBD2 aligns across 10 bases. Germline-derived CDR1 and CDR2 are LNHDA and SQIVND (reference sequence). The V gene end was trimmed by 1 base and the J gene end by 7 bases; junction bases not matched to a gene: 2. This CDR3 contains 14 residues. As DNA, the CDR3 is TGTGCCAGTAGTATAGCTAGCGGGGGTCATACGCAGTATTTT. Translation: CASSIASGGHTQYF.

In its sample, this clone was seen a few times. CDR3 coding DNA: TGTGCCATCAGTGAGATGGGAGGGAACACTGAAGCTTTCTTT. Protein product: CAISEMGGNTEAFF. The chain employs TRBV10-3 and TRBJ1-1; unclear D gene. V lost 2 bases to trimming and J lost 1 base, with 8 bases between them. The CDR3 loop spans 14 amino acids. Germline V gene sequence: CDR1 ENHRY, CDR2 SYGVKD.

The V and J genes are TRBV7-8 and TRBJ1-1; D gene uncertain. The CDR3 totals 12 residues. The V gene lost 3 bases and the J gene lost 8 bases, with 10 bases spanning the gap. Looked up from germline, CDR1 is SGHVS and CDR2 is FQNEAQ. The CDR3 region has the DNA TGTGCCAGCAGCTTTGCCTCAGGAGAAGCTTTCTTT. It translates to CASSFASGEAFF.

Only one count was recorded for this clone. Other DNA sequences in this sample translate to the same CDR3. The rearrangement joins TRBV30 to TRBJ2-1; D remains unclear. The CDR3 contains 15 residues. With 0 bases removed from V and 0 bases from J, the gap between germline ends came to 9 bases. Germline assignment: CDR1 GTSNPN and CDR2 SVGIG (reference sequence). The CDR3: CAWSVRKSSYNEQFF. In DNA form, the CDR3 reads TGTGCCTGGAGTGTCCGAAAGAGCTCCTACAATGAGCAGTTCTTC.

The V gene is TRBV28, the J gene TRBJ1-5; D unclear. The germline gives CDR1 MDHEN, CDR2 SYDVKM. There are 14 residues in the CDR3. The V end was cut by 4 bases, the J end by 0 bases, with 7 bases between. CDR3 amino acids: CASSYPSSNQPQHF. The CDR3 coding sequence is TGTGCCAGCAGTTACCCGAGTAGCAATCAGCCCCAGCATTTT.

This rearrangement joins TRBV10-1 to TRBJ1-1, with TRBD1 matching 7 bases. The V segment lost 3 bases and the J segment 1 base; nucleotides outside the gene matches: 2. The CDR3 totals 14 residues. Germline CDR1 and CDR2: WNHNN and SYGVQD (reference sequence). CDR3 nucleotides: TGCGCCAGCAGTGAAGGGGGCAGGAACACTGAAGCTTTCTTT. Its protein product is CASSEGGRNTEAFF.

The chain has TRBV11-2 and TRBJ2-1; D possibly corresponds to TRBD2 (6 bases). Germline V gene data show CDR1 as SGHAT and CDR2 as FQNNGV. Trimming shortened V by 7 bases and J by 5 bases, and 15 bases separated the two germline ends. This CDR3 is 14 amino acids long. Here the CDR3 DNA reads TGTGCCAGCAAGACGACTAGACAAAACAATGAGCAGTTCTTC. Translating gives CASKTTRQNNEQFF.

This chain uses TRBV6-5 with TRBJ2-3, with D maybe TRBD2 (6 bases). Trimming took 7 bases from V and 0 from J, leaving 8 bases between them. Germline V gene data show CDR1 as MNHEY and CDR2 as SVGAGI. This CDR3 comprises 13 residues. The CDR3 reads CASTRGSTDTQYF. DNA of the CDR3: TGTGCCAGCACCCGGGGGAGCACAGATACGCAGTATTTT.

The chain uses TRBV11-2 and TRBJ2-3; tentatively, D is TRBD1 or TRBD2 (5 bases each). The CDR3 is made up of 13 amino acids. V lost 10 bases and J 0 bases, leaving 11 bases between the germline ends. The germline CDR1 and CDR2 sequences are SGHAT and FQNNGV. The CDR3 region is CATTGPSTDTQYF. The DNA for the CDR3 is TGTGCCACAACGGGGCCCAGCACAGATACGCAGTATTTT. The full variable domain, completed using reference TRBV11-2 and TRBJ2-3, is EAGVAQSPRYKIIEKRQSVAFWCNPISGHATLYWYQQILGQGPKLLIQFQNNGVVDDSQLPKDRFSAERLKGVDSTLKIQPAKLEDSAVYLCATTGPSTDTQYFGPGTRLTVL.

As to this clone: Different DNA sequences within this sample yield the same CDR3. CDR3 DNA: TGTGCCAGCAGCCCAGACAGGGGGAACACTGAAGCTTTCTTT. It encodes CASSPDRGNTEAFF. The chain employs TRBV5-4 and TRBJ1-1; 8 bases agree with TRBD1. V dropped 4 bases and J dropped 1; count of bases not matched to a gene: 3. Germline CDR1 is SGHNT and CDR2 is YYREEE (reference sequence). The CDR3 is 14 residues long.

The rearrangement uses TRBV11-2 and TRBJ1-4; D may be TRBD1 (5 bases). The CDR3 consists of 16 residues. Germline CDR1 is SGHAT and CDR2 is FQNNGV. V lost 3 bases, J lost 4 bases, and 15 bases lay in between. Here the CDR3 reads CASSLNPTGGNEKLFF. The CDR3 DNA reads TGTGCCAGCAGCTTGAATCCCACAGGTGGTAATGAAAAACTGTTTTTT.

The chain recombines TRBV5-1 with TRBJ2-7, with TRBD1 matching over 11 bases. Unmatched junction bases numbered 4, after V lost 4 bases and J lost 4 bases. This CDR3 region has 14 residues. The germline CDR1 and CDR2 sequences are SGHRS and YFSETQ. The DNA of the CDR3 is TGCGCCAGCAGCGTGGGACAGGGGGGATACGAGCAGTACTTC. Amino acid sequence: CASSVGQGGYEQYF.

The chain links TRBV7-2 to TRBJ2-1; TRBD2 agrees at 7 bases. The trim removed 6 bases at V and 2 bases at J, leaving 4 bases unmatched. The CDR3 loop spans 14 amino acids. The V gene's germline CDR1 is SGHTA and CDR2 FQGNSA. The chain's CDR3 is CASREAGTYNEQFF. The CDR3 nucleotides are TGTGCCAGCAGAGAAGCGGGAACCTACAATGAGCAGTTCTTC.

V and J are TRBV6-5 and TRBJ1-2, with D maybe TRBD1 (5 bases). CDR3 size: 13 residues. With 6 bases removed from V and 7 bases from J, the gap between germline ends came to 15 bases. From germline, CDR1 is MNHEY and CDR2 SVGAGI. The CDR3 loop reads CASRPTDTAGYTF. CDR3 DNA sequence: TGTGCCAGCAGACCGACAGATACCGCTGGCTACACCTTC.

To note about this clone: The sample holds other DNA sequences that translate to the same CDR3. This sequence joins TRBV7-2 and TRBJ2-1; D possibly corresponds to TRBD2 (6 bases). This CDR3 contains 12 residues. Trimming cost V 0 bases and J 10 bases, with 7 bases left between them. The germline V gene has CDR1 SGHTA and CDR2 FQGNSA. In DNA, the CDR3 is TGTGCCAGCAGCTTAGCGGGGGGAGAGCAGTTCTTC. Protein: CASSLAGGEQFF.

The rearrangement uses TRBV6-1 and TRBJ2-2; 8 bases are shared with TRBD1. Germline V gene lookup returns CDR1 MNHNS and CDR2 SASEGT. The V gene end was trimmed by 8 bases and the J gene end by 0 bases; junction bases not matched to a gene: 2. CDR3 size: 14 residues. Written as DNA, the CDR3 is TGTGCCAGCTGGACAGGGTCGAACACCGGGGAGCTGTTTTTT. Its translation is CASWTGSNTGELFF.

This chain connects TRBV6-6 to TRBJ1-2; 7 bases match TRBD1. Unmatched junction bases numbered 7, after V lost 6 bases and J lost 0 bases. The germline V gene encodes CDR1 MNHNY and CDR2 SVGAGI (reference sequence). The CDR3 is 15 residues long. CDR3 loop: CASSPGQVSNYGYTF. CDR3 nucleotide sequence: TGTGCCAGCAGCCCTGGACAGGTTTCTAACTATGGCTACACCTTC.